Following are 11 T cell receptor beta chains from one sample sequenced in a study of vaccination effects on CD4 cells after COVID-19. This table comes from immunoSEQ multiplex PCR, and its TCRdb copy is limited to in-frame clones, with some not included. The sample records under 70,000 clones, over 70% being singletons. Before sequencing took place, the ViraFEST assay used viral peptide pools to expand antigen-specific CD4+ T cells. The authors isolated CD4+ T cells after around nine days of culture. Vaccine recipients had no previous SARS-CoV-2 infection; their nucleocapsid antibodies were negative. Their antigen targets remain unknown. Sequencing was performed on CD4+ T cells from PBMCs cultured with HCoV-OC43 spike peptides, taken before COVID-19 vaccination. This sample's subset: HCoV-OC43 spike overlapping peptide pool stimulation. Receptor source: a human donor who received a COVID-19 vaccine.

V usage is TRBV15 and J usage is TRBJ2-4, with D maybe TRBD2 (6 bases). The CDR3 has 15 residues. The germline V and J ends were trimmed by 0 bases and 5 bases, with 11 bases remaining between them. CDR1 and CDR2 from the germline V gene are LNHNV and YYDKDF (reference sequence). The CDR3 bases are TGTGCCACCAGCAGAGATCGGGGGTTGGAAAACATTCAGTACTTC. Its protein is CATSRDRGLENIQYF.

The rearrangement links TRBV3-1 (or the pseudogene TRBV3-2) to TRBJ1-6, with D possibly matching TRBD1 (5 bases). The CDR3 is 18 amino acids. V shed 4 bases and J shed 7 bases, with 23 bases lying between them. Germline loops: CDR1 LGHDT, CDR2 YNNKEL (reference sequence). The CDR3 coding sequence is TGTGCCAGCAGCCCGAACCCCCAGAGACAGATCCACAATTCACCCCTCCACTTT. This encodes CASSPNPQRQIHNSPLHF.

The table lists this clone with a few counts. The chain uses TRBV6-6 and TRBJ2-7; 9 positions agree with TRBD2. Trimming removed 7 bases from V and 7 bases from J; junction bases left unmatched: 8. The germline gives CDR1 MNHNY, CDR2 SVGAGI (reference sequence). This CDR3 is built from 13 residues. In nucleotides, the CDR3 is TGTGCCAGCAACGGTCAGGCGGGAGGGGAGCAGTACGTC. Translated, it gives CASNGQAGGEQYV.

This chain joins TRBV5-1 and TRBJ1-2; TRBD1 aligns across 7 bases. Trimming cost V 4 bases and J 9 bases; bases outside gene matches: 12. The germline V gene has CDR1 SGHRS and CDR2 YFSETQ. The CDR3 is 14 amino acids. The CDR3 here is CASSLTTGEGRYTF. CDR3 sequence (DNA): TGCGCCAGCAGCCTCACCACAGGGGAGGGACGCTACACCTTC.

This rearrangement joins TRBV20-1 to TRBJ1-3; D gene ambiguous. Germline CDR1 reads DFQATT; CDR2 reads SNEGSKA (reference sequence). V dropped 4 bases and J dropped 3 bases, with 4 bases sitting between them. The CDR3 covers 11 residues. Here the CDR3 reads CSANFGNTIYF. CDR3 DNA sequence: TGCAGTGCTAACTTTGGAAACACCATATATTTT.

The V call is TRBV30, the J call TRBJ1-6, with 7 bases matching TRBD1. CDR1 GTSNPN and CDR2 SVGIG come from the germline V gene (reference sequence). Unmatched junction bases numbered 12, after V lost 4 bases and J lost 6 bases. The CDR3 consists of 16 residues. CDR3 nucleotides: TGTGCCTGGACCGTACTAGGGACAGCTACTAATTCACCCCTCCACTTT. Its protein product is CAWTVLGTATNSPLHF.

This clone occurred once. The rearrangement links TRBV18 to TRBJ2-1; D gene ambiguous. The germline CDR1 and CDR2 sequences are KGHSH and LQKENI. Trimming removed 6 bases from V and 2 bases from J, with 14 bases in between. This CDR3 has 15 residues. CDR3 DNA sequence: TGTGCCAGCTCCCTCAGACTGGGAACCTACAATGAGCAGTTCTTC. Amino acid sequence: CASSLRLGTYNEQFF.

The genes are TRBV7-3 and TRBJ2-7, with D uncertain. The ends were cut back, 9 bases at V and 4 bases at J, with 4 bases in the middle. Germline CDR1 and CDR2: SGHTA and FQGTGA. CDR3 length equals 9 residues. The CDR3 DNA is TGTGCCAGGATGTACGAGCAGTACGTC. Protein product: CARMYEQYV.

This clone turned up a few times. This chain uses TRBV6-5 with TRBJ1-2; D is unclear. The length of the CDR3 is 12 residues. In germline, CDR1 is MNHEY, CDR2 SVGAGI. Trimming removed 2 bases from V and 5 bases from J, with 6 bases in between. The CDR3 nucleotides are TGTGCCAGCAGTTACCGTGGGTATGGCTACACCTTC. As protein: CASSYRGYGYTF.

This chain links TRBV10-2 with TRBJ1-1, with D uncertain. V was cut by 7 bases and J by 1 base, with 7 bases left in between. This CDR3 has 12 residues. Germline CDR1 is WSHSY and CDR2 is SAAADI. This chain's CDR3 is CASTRRNTEAFF. DNA for the CDR3: TGCGCCAGCACGCGGCGGAACACTGAAGCTTTCTTT.

The chain couples TRBV7-9 to TRBJ1-3; 7 bases match TRBD1. V was pared by 5 bases and J by 0 bases, with 10 bases of the junction left unmatched. Germline V lookup: CDR1 SEHNR, CDR2 FQNEAQ (reference sequence). CDR3 length: 17 amino acids. CDR3 sequence: CASSTREQGSSGNTIYF. CDR3 coding DNA: TGTGCCAGCAGCACCCGCGAACAGGGGAGCTCTGGAAACACCATATATTTT.